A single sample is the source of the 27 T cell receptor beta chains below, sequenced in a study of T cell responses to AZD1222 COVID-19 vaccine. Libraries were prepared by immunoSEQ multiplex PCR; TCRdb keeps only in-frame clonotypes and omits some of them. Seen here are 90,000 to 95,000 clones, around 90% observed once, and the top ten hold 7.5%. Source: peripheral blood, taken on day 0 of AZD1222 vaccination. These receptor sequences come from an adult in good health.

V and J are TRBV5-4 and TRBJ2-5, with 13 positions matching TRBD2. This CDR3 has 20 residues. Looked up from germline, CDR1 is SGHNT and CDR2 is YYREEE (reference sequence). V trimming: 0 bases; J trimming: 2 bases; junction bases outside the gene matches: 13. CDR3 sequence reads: CASSLARRGLAGAGQETQYF. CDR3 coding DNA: TGTGCCAGCAGCTTGGCCAGAAGAGGACTAGCGGGAGCTGGGCAAGAGACCCAGTACTTC.

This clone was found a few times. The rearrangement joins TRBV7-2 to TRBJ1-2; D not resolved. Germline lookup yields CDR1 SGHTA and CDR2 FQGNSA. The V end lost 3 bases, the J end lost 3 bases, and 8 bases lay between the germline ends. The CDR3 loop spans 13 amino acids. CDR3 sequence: CASSLAEDYGYTF. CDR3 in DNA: TGTGCCAGCAGCTTGGCCGAGGACTATGGCTACACCTTC. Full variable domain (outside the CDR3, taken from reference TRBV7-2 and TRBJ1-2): GAGVSQSPSNKVTEKGKDVELRCDPISGHTALYWYRQSLGQGLEFLIYFQGNSAPDKSGLPSDRFSAERTGGSVSTLTIQRTQQEDSAVYLCASSLAEDYGYTFGSGTRLTVV.

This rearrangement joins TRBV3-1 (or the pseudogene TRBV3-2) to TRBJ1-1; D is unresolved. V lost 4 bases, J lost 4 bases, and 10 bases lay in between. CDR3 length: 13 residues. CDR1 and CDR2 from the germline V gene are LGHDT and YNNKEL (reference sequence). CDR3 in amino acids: CASSPLKFTEAFF. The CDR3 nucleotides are TGTGCCAGCAGCCCGCTAAAATTCACTGAAGCTTTCTTT.

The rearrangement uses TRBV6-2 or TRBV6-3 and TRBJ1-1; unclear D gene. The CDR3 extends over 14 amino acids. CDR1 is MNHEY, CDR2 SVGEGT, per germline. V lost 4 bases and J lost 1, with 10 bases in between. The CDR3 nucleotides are TGTGCCAGCAGTTCCGCCCACAAGAACACTGAAGCTTTCTTT. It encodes CASSSAHKNTEAFF.

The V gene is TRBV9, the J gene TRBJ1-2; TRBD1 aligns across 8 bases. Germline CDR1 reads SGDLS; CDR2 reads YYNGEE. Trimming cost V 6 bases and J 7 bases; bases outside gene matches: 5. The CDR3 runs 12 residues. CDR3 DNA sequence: TGTGCCAGCACCCGGACAGGGTTTGGCTACACCTTC. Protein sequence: CASTRTGFGYTF.

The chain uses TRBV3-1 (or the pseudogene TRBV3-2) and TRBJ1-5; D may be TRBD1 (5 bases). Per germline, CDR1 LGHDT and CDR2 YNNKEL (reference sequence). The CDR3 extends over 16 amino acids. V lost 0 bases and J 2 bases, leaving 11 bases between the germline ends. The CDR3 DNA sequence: TGTGCCAGCAGCCAAGATTGGGCGGGGGGCAATCAGCCCCAGCATTTT. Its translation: CASSQDWAGGNQPQHF.

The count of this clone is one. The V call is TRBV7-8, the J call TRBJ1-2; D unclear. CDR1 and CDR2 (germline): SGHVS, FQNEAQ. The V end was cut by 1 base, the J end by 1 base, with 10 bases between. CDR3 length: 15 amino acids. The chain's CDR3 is CASSLEVRFNYGYTF. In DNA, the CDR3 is TGTGCCAGCAGCTTAGAGGTCAGATTTAACTATGGCTACACCTTC.

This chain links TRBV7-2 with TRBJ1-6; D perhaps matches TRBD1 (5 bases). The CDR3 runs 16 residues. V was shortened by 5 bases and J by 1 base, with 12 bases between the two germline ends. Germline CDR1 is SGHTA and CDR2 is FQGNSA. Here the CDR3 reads CASSQSGGSYNSPLHF. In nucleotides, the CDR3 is TGTGCCAGCAGCCAAAGTGGGGGTTCCTATAATTCACCCCTCCACTTT.

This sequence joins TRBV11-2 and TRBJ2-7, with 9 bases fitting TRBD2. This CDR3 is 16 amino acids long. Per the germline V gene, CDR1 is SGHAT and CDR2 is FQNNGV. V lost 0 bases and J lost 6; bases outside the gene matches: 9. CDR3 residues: CASSLDRGLAGLEQYF. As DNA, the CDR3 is TGTGCCAGCAGCTTAGATCGTGGGCTAGCGGGGCTCGAGCAGTACTTC.

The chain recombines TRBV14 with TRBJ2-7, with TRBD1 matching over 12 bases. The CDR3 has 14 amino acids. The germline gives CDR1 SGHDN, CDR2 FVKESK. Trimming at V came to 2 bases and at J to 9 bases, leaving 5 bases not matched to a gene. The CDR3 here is CASSQPGTGGGQYF. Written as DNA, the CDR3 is TGTGCCAGCAGCCAACCCGGGACAGGGGGCGGGCAGTACTTC.

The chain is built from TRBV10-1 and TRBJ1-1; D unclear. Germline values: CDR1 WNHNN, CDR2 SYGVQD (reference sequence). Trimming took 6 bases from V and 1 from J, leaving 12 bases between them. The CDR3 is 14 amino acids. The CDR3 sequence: CASRQIKGNTEAFF. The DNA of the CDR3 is TGCGCCAGCAGGCAGATAAAGGGGAACACTGAAGCTTTCTTT.

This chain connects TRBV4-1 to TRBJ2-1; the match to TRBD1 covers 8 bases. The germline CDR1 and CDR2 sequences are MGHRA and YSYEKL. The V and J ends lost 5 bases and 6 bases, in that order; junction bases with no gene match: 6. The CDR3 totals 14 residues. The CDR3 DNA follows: TGCGCCAGCAGCTACGGGACAGGTATCAATGAGCAGTTCTTC. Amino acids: CASSYGTGINEQFF.

CDR3 DNA: TGTGCCAGCAGCCAAGATGCGGGGGCTGACAATGAGCAGTTCTTC. Translation gives CASSQDAGADNEQFF. This chain uses TRBV4-2 with TRBJ2-1; maybe TRBD2 (7 bases). The CDR3 extends over 15 amino acids. Germline values: CDR1 LGHNA, CDR2 YNFKEQ. V shed 0 bases and J shed 5 bases, with 11 bases lying between them.

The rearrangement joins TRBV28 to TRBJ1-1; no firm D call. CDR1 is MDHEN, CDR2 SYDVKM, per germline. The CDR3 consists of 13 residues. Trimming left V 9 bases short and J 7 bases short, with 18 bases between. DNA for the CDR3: TGTGCCAGTTTCCGGGGTATCACAAGTGAAGCTTTCTTT. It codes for CASFRGITSEAFF.

DNA for the CDR3: TGTGCCAGCAGCCAGGACCGGGACAGGGTGTACGAGCAGTACTTC. It codes for CASSQDRDRVYEQYF. V and J are TRBV4-2 and TRBJ2-7; 9 nucleotides line up with TRBD1. The CDR3 spans 15 residues. Germline lookup yields CDR1 LGHNA and CDR2 YNFKEQ. J was trimmed by 4 bases and V by 3 bases; bases with no gene match: 7.

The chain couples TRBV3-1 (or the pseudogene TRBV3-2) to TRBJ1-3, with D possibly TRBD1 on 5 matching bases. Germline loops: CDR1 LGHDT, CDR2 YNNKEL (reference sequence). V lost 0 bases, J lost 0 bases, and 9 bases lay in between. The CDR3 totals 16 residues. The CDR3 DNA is TGTGCCAGCAGCCAAGATTGGGGGTTCTCTGGAAACACCATATATTTT. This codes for CASSQDWGFSGNTIYF.

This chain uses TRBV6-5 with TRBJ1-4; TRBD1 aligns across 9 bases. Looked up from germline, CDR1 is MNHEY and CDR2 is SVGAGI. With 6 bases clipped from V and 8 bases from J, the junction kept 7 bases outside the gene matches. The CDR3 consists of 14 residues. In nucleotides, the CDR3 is TGTGCCAGCAGCGTACAGGGGGCCAGGGAAAAACTGTTTTTT. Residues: CASSVQGAREKLFF.

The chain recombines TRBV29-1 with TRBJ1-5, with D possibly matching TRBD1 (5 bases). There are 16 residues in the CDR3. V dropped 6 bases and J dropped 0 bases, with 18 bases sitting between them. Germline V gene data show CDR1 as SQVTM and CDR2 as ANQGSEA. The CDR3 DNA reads TGCAGCGTCTCAAAAGGGGCAGCTAATAGCAATCAGCCCCAGCATTTT. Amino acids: CSVSKGAANSNQPQHF.

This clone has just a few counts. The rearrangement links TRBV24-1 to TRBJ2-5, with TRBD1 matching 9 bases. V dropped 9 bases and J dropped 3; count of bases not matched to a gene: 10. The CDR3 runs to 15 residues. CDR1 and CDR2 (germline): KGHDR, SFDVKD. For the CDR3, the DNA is TGTGCCACCGGCAGTATGGACAGGGGTAAAGAGACCCAGTACTTC. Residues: CATGSMDRGKETQYF.

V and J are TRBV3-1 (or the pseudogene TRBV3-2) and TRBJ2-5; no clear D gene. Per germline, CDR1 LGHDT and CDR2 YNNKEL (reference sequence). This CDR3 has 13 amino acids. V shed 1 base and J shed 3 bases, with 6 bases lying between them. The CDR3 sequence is CASSQVYEETQYF. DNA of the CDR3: TGTGCCAGCAGCCAAGTCTACGAAGAGACCCAGTACTTC.

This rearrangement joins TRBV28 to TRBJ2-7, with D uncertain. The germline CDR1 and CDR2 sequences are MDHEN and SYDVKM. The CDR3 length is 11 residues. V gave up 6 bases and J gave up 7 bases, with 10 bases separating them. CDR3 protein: CASSASLEQYF. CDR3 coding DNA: TGTGCCAGCAGCGCTTCATTGGAGCAGTACTTC.

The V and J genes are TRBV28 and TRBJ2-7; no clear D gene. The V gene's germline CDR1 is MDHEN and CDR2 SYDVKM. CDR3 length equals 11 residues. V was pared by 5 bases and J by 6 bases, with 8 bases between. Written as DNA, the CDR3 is TGTGCCAGCAGTCGAAGGCGCGAGCAGTACTTC. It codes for CASSRRREQYF.

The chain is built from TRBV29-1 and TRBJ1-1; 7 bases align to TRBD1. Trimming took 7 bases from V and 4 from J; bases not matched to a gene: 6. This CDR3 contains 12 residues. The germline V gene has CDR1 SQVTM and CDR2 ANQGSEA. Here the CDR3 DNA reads TGCAGCGAACGGACAGGAGGCACTGAAGCTTTCTTT. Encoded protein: CSERTGGTEAFF.

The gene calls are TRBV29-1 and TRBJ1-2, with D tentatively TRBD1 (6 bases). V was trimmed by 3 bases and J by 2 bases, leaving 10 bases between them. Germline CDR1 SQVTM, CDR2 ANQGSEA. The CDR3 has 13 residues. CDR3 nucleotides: TGCAGCGTTGATCCAGGGGACAACTATGGCTACACCTTC. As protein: CSVDPGDNYGYTF.

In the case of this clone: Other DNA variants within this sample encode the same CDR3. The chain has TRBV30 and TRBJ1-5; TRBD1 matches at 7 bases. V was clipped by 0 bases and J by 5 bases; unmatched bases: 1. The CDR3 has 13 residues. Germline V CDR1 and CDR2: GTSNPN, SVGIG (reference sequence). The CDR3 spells CAWSVGGDQPQHF. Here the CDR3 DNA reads TGTGCCTGGAGTGTAGGGGGCGATCAGCCCCAGCATTTT. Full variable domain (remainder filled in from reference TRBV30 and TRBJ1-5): SQTIHQWPATLVQPVGSPLSLECTVEGTSNPNLYWYRQAAGRGLQLLFYSVGIGQISSEVPQNLSASRPQDRQFILSSKKLLLSDSGFYLCAWSVGGDQPQHFGDGTRLSIL.

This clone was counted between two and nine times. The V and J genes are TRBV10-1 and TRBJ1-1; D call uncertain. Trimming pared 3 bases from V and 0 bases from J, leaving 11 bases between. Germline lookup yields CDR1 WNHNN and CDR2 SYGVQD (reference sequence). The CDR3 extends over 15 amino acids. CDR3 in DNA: TGCGCCAGCAGTGACTCGACTGGGATGAACACTGAAGCTTTCTTT. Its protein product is CASSDSTGMNTEAFF.

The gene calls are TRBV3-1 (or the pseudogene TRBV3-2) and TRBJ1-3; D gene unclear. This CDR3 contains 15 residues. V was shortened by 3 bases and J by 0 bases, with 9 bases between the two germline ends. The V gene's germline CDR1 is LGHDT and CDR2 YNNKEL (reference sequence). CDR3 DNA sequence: TGTGCCAGCAGCCAGACGGACGGCTCTGGAAACACCATATATTTT. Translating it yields CASSQTDGSGNTIYF.